This T cell receptor beta chain was retrieved from a study of blood T cell repertoires in COVID-19. About the study: Collection of acute and convalescent COVID-19 samples took place in the United States, Italy and Spain.

Original data processing: Reference gene primer amplification gave estimated nucleated cell counts. The repertoire was sequenced with immunoSEQ multiplex PCR; TCRdb's copy has only in-frame clones and lacks some. V and J calls and clone size follow that table, whereas D and trimming were derived from the DNA. The repertoire holds about 27,000 clones, with roughly 85% as singletons. The CDR3 has 15 amino acids. J lost 7 bases, V lost 2 bases, and 8 bases had no gene match. Germline CDR1 and CDR2: SGHKS and YYEKEE (reference sequence). The V call is TRBV5-5, the J call TRBJ1-4; 7 nucleotides agree with TRBD1. This receptor was taken from a woman aged 45-65 years with active COVID-19. Source material: peripheral blood. The CDR3 sequence is CASSLWTGFSEKLFF. The CDR3 DNA is TGTGCCAGCAGCTTATGGACAGGTTTCAGTGAAAAACTGTTTTTT.